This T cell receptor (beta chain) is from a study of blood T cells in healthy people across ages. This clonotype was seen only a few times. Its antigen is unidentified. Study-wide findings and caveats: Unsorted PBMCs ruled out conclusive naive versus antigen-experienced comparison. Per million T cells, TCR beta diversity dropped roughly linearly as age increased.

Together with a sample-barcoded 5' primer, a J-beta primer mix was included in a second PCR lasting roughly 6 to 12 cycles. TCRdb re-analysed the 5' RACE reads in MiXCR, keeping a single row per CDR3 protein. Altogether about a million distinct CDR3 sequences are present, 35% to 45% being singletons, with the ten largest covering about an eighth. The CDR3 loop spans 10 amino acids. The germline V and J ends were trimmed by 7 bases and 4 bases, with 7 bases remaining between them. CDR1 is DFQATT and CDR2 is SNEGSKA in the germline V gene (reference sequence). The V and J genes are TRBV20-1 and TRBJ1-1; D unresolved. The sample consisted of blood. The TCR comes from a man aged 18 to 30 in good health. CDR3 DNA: TGCAGTGGAGCGGGCACTGAAGCTTTCTTT. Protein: CSGAGTEAFF.